The rows below give T cell receptor beta chains drawn from one sample of a study of T cell repertoires in cytomegalovirus infection. TCRdb analysed the reads with MiXCR anew, one entry per CDR3 protein. The repertoire holds about 310,000 distinct CDR3 sequences, with 25% as singletons. Their antigen targets remain unknown. Here the sequenced sample was cultured PBMCs, taken from culture after CMV antigen stimulation. The receptors stem from a human donor in good health (CMV status not recorded). Some clones in this sample may be carry-over from other donors' samples. Both conserved end residues are part of each CDR3. Each record gives: V gene, D gene, clone size, J gene, CDR3 protein, CDR3 DNA. The D gene is left open where the match is weak. For some rows the clone size is stated as once, few or many, or as a class when expanded; others skip it.

>TRBV6-1|NA|NA|TRBJ1-3
CASSPDRPYSGNTIYF
TGTGCCAGCAGTCCCGACAGGCCCTACTCTGGAAACACCATATATTTT
>TRBV23-1|NA|few|TRBJ1-5
CAIDYGQPQHF
TGCGCCATCGATTACGGGCAGCCCCAGCATTTT
>TRBV7-9|NA|few|TRBJ2-1
CASSLARTNEQFF
TGTGCCAGCAGCTTAGCCCGGACGAATGAGCAGTTCTTC
>TRBV7-2|NA|few|TRBJ2-5
CASSLARGWGEETQYF
TGTGCCAGCAGCTTAGCGAGGGGGTGGGGTGAAGAGACCCAGTACTTC
>TRBV3-1|TRBD2|NA|TRBJ2-3
CASSFSGDSTDTQYF
TGTGCCAGCAGCTTTAGCGGGGATAGCACAGATACGCAGTATTTT
>TRBV29-1|NA|NA|TRBJ2-7
CSVVSVEQYF
TGCAGCGTCGTCAGCGTGGAGCAGTACTTC
>TRBV6-6|NA|many|TRBJ1-5
CASSYGSHNQPQHF
TGTGCCAGCAGTTATGGCAGCCACAATCAGCCCCAGCATTTT
>TRBV6-1|NA|NA|TRBJ1-1
CASRRPTDINTEAFF
TGTGCCAGCAGGCGACCGACAGATATCAACACTGAAGCTTTCTTT
>TRBV7-6|NA|many|TRBJ2-2
CASSSTPSVANTGELFF
TGTGCCAGCAGCTCAACTCCATCTGTCGCGAACACCGGGGAGCTGTTTTTT
>TRBV29-1|NA|NA|TRBJ2-3
CSVVWGRGDTQYF
TGCAGCGTTGTTTGGGGGAGAGGAGATACGCAGTATTTT
>TRBV6-5|NA|NA|TRBJ2-3
CASTGPDSTDTQYF
TGTGCCAGCACCGGCCCCGACAGCACAGATACGCAGTATTTT
>TRBV2|TRBD1|NA|TRBJ1-2
CASMDRRDGYTF
TGTGCCAGCATGGACAGGAGAGATGGCTACACCTTC
>TRBV24-1|NA|NA|TRBJ2-2
CASTEGGSTGELFF
TGTGCCAGTACCGAGGGAGGTAGCACCGGGGAGCTGTTTTTT
>TRBV2|TRBD1|NA|TRBJ2-4
CASRQGYGTKNIQYF
TGTGCCAGTCGACAGGGGTATGGGACCAAAAACATTCAGTACTTC
>TRBV5-3|TRBD1|NA|TRBJ2-2
CASNYRGDTGELFF
TGTGCCAGCAACTACAGGGGGGACACCGGGGAGCTGTTTTTT
>TRBV6-2/TRBV6-3|NA|few|TRBJ2-3
CASSYGQKDTQYF
TGTGCCAGCAGTTACGGTCAAAAAGATACGCAGTATTTT
>TRBV7-9|NA|NA|TRBJ2-5
CASSLVDLARETQYF
TGTGCCAGCAGCTTAGTCGACTTAGCGAGGGAGACCCAGTACTTC
>TRBV20-1|TRBD1|few|TRBJ1-1
CSARDYGQGITEAFF
TGCAGTGCTAGAGATTACGGACAGGGGATAACTGAAGCTTTCTTT
>TRBV24-1|NA|many|TRBJ2-3
CATSSVGIRTDTQYF
TGTGCCACCAGTTCAGTGGGCATACGCACAGATACGCAGTATTTT